The 21 T cell receptor beta chains listed next were all sequenced from one sample in a study of graft-versus-host responses after intestinal transplantation. Assay: immunoSEQ multiplex PCR; the TCRdb copy retains only in-frame clones and omits some. The table records under 90,000 clones, 80% to 95% of them present only once. Their antigens remain unidentified. The starting material was unstimulated CD4+ T cells sorted from spleen or lymph node cells, obtained before transplant. These receptors came from a human donor who was the organ donor for an intestinal transplant.

The chain joins TRBV5-1 to TRBJ2-5; perhaps TRBD2 as D (5 bases). Germline loops: CDR1 SGHRS, CDR2 YFSETQ. This CDR3 region has 13 residues. The ends were cut back, 6 bases at V and 5 bases at J, with 14 bases in the middle. This CDR3 is CASKEGPGETQYF. The CDR3, as DNA: TGCGCCAGCAAAGAGGGCCCGGGGGAGACCCAGTACTTC. The whole variable domain, filled in from reference TRBV5-1 and TRBJ2-5, reads KAGVTQTPRYLIKTRGQQVTLSCSPISGHRSVSWYQQTPGQGLQFLFEYFSETQRNKGNFPGRFSGRQFSNSRSEMNVSTLELGDSALYLCASKEGPGETQYFGPGTRLLVL.

This clone was recorded once. The V gene is TRBV27, the J gene TRBJ2-2; TRBD1 agrees at 8 bases. The V segment lost 3 bases and the J segment 6 bases; nucleotides outside the gene matches: 12. CDR1 and CDR2 from the germline V gene are MNHEY and SMNVEV (reference sequence). This CDR3 comprises 17 residues. DNA of the CDR3: TGTGCCAGCAGTTTGATACAAACAGGGGGTCGGGCCGGGGAGCTGTTTTTT. Translating gives CASSLIQTGGRAGELFF.

V gene TRBV18 combines with J gene TRBJ2-4; 9 bases are a match to TRBD1. CDR1 and CDR2 (germline): KGHSH, LQKENI. Trimming removed 6 bases from V and 7 bases from J; junction bases left unmatched: 13. This CDR3 contains 16 residues. The CDR3 region is CASSPPDRGGRNIQYF. Here the CDR3 DNA reads TGTGCCAGCTCCCCCCCGGACAGGGGAGGGAGGAACATTCAGTACTTC.

J is TRBJ2-7 and V is TRBV9; 7 nucleotides match TRBD2. CDR1 is SGDLS, CDR2 YYNGEE, per germline. This CDR3 spans 15 amino acids. V shed 0 bases, J shed 2 bases, and the junction held 5 bases outside the gene matches. This CDR3 is CASSVGGRGPYEQYF. CDR3 sequence (DNA): TGTGCCAGCAGCGTAGGCGGGAGAGGCCCCTACGAGCAGTACTTC.

The chain links TRBV11-2 to TRBJ1-2; the D gene is possibly TRBD1 (5 bases). The germline gives CDR1 SGHAT, CDR2 FQNNGV. There are 13 residues in the CDR3. V lost 3 bases and J lost 3, with 8 bases in between. The CDR3 DNA reads TGTGCCAGCAGCTTGGGGCAGGACTATGGCTACACCTTC. Its translation: CASSLGQDYGYTF.

J is TRBJ1-4 and V is TRBV19; no firm D call. The CDR3 has 13 residues. V was clipped by 9 bases and J by 5 bases, with 13 bases between them. CDR1 is LNHDA, CDR2 SQIVND, per germline (reference sequence). The CDR3 sequence is CASYGGINEKLFF. CDR3 nucleotides: TGTGCCAGCTACGGAGGAATAAATGAAAAACTGTTTTTT.

The chain couples TRBV5-6 to TRBJ2-5; D gene uncertain. The germline V and J ends were trimmed by 1 base and 5 bases, with 3 bases remaining between them. CDR1 and CDR2 from the germline V gene are SGHDT and YYEEEE. CDR3 length: 11 residues. The CDR3 DNA is TGTGCCAGCAGCTTGTATGAGACCCAGTACTTC. Its translation is CASSLYETQYF.

This clone was recorded once. The chain carries TRBV9 and TRBJ1-2; D is ambiguous. CDR3 size: 17 residues. Germline assignment: CDR1 SGDLS and CDR2 YYNGEE. Trimming left V 4 bases short and J 0 bases short, with 19 bases between. CDR3 region: CASSPHPAINSNYGYTF. CDR3 nucleotides: TGTGCCAGCAGCCCTCACCCCGCCATAAACTCTAACTATGGCTACACCTTC.

The chain couples TRBV6-5 to TRBJ2-2, with a weak D call TRBD1 (6 bases). V lost 3 bases and J 3 bases, leaving 11 bases between the germline ends. CDR1 is MNHEY, CDR2 SVGAGI, per germline. The length of the CDR3 is 15 residues. For the CDR3, the DNA is TGTGCCAGCAGTTATTGGTCAGGGGACACCGGGGAGCTGTTTTTT. This codes for CASSYWSGDTGELFF.

This chain links TRBV7-2 with TRBJ2-2, with D tentatively TRBD2 (6 bases). Trimming removed 1 base from V and 4 bases from J, with 16 bases in between. The germline V gene encodes CDR1 SGHTA and CDR2 FQGNSA. The CDR3 is 17 residues long. CDR3: CASSLEPSLALTGELFF. For the CDR3, the DNA is TGTGCCAGCAGCTTAGAACCGAGCCTAGCGCTCACCGGGGAGCTGTTTTTT.

The rearrangement links TRBV5-5 to TRBJ2-1; TRBD1 aligns across 8 bases. From germline, CDR1 is SGHKS and CDR2 YYEKEE (reference sequence). V trimming: 0 bases; J trimming: 3 bases; junction bases outside the gene matches: 14. The CDR3 is made up of 19 amino acids. The chain's CDR3 is CASSLVSQLDRGFYNEQFF. The CDR3 DNA reads TGTGCCAGCAGCTTGGTTTCCCAGCTCGACAGGGGCTTCTACAATGAGCAGTTCTTC.

The rearrangement links TRBV29-1 to TRBJ2-3, with TRBD2 matching 8 bases. This CDR3 is 13 amino acids long. CDR1 SQVTM and CDR2 ANQGSEA come from the germline V gene. J was trimmed by 4 bases and V by 3 bases; bases with no gene match: 3. The chain's CDR3 is CSVETGGPDTQYF. The CDR3 DNA reads as TGCAGCGTTGAGACGGGAGGGCCAGATACGCAGTATTTT.

The chain recombines TRBV5-1 with TRBJ2-3; TRBD2 aligns across 11 bases. The CDR3 loop spans 14 amino acids. J was trimmed by 4 bases and V by 4 bases; bases with no gene match: 2. The V gene's germline CDR1 is SGHRS and CDR2 YFSETQ. The CDR3 here is CASSVAGGPDTQYF. CDR3 nucleotide sequence: TGCGCCAGCAGCGTAGCGGGGGGGCCAGATACGCAGTATTTT. Using reference TRBV5-1 and TRBJ2-3 for the parts outside the CDR3, the full variable domain is KAGVTQTPRYLIKTRGQQVTLSCSPISGHRSVSWYQQTPGQGLQFLFEYFSETQRNKGNFPGRFSGRQFSNSRSEMNVSTLELGDSALYLCASSVAGGPDTQYFGPGTRLTVL.

The chain combines TRBV28 with TRBJ2-1; 9 bases are shared with TRBD1. CDR1 is MDHEN and CDR2 is SYDVKM in the germline V gene. V shed 7 bases and J 2 bases; nucleotides not matched to a gene: 6. CDR3 size: 15 residues. Written as DNA, the CDR3 is TGTGCCAGCACCTTACAGGGGGCTCCCTACAATGAGCAGTTCTTC. This gives the protein CASTLQGAPYNEQFF.

In nucleotides, the CDR3 is TGCGCCAGCAGCTTGGAAGGGGGTGTAAAACTGTTTTTT. Protein: CASSLEGGVKLFF. This sequence joins TRBV5-1 and TRBJ1-4; the D gene is possibly TRBD1 (6 bases). This CDR3 region has 13 residues. The V gene lost 0 bases and the J gene lost 10 bases, with 10 bases spanning the gap. Germline-derived CDR1 and CDR2 are SGHRS and YFSETQ. Full variable domain (rest looked up from reference TRBV5-1 and TRBJ1-4): KAGVTQTPRYLIKTRGQQVTLSCSPISGHRSVSWYQQTPGQGLQFLFEYFSETQRNKGNFPGRFSGRQFSNSRSEMNVSTLELGDSALYLCASSLEGGVKLFFGSGTQLSVL.

The sample holds one count of this clone. V is TRBV5-4 and J is TRBJ1-2; 7 bases line up with TRBD1. J was trimmed by 1 base and V by 2 bases; bases with no gene match: 8. CDR3 length: 16 residues. Germline loops: CDR1 SGHNT, CDR2 YYREEE (reference sequence). In DNA form, the CDR3 reads TGTGCCAGCAGCTTAGGGAGGACAGGCGATAACTATGGCTACACCTTC. Translated, it gives CASSLGRTGDNYGYTF.

This chain links TRBV2 with TRBJ2-1, with D perhaps TRBD2 (5 bases). Looked up from germline, CDR1 is SNHLY and CDR2 is FYNNEI. There are 14 residues in the CDR3. Trimming took 3 bases from V and 4 from J, leaving 10 bases between them. The CDR3 loop reads CASSDRTLYNEQFF. The CDR3 region has the DNA TGTGCCAGCAGTGACCGGACTTTATACAATGAGCAGTTCTTC.

The chain links TRBV19 to TRBJ1-5; TRBD1 matches 7 bases. Germline V gives CDR1 LNHDA, CDR2 SQIVND (reference sequence). This CDR3 is 14 amino acids long. The V and J ends lost 5 bases and 11 bases, in that order; junction bases with no gene match: 12. The CDR3 loop is CASSPWTGRLAQHF. The CDR3 DNA is TGTGCCAGTAGTCCTTGGACAGGCCGGCTGGCCCAGCATTTT.

This chain connects TRBV9 to TRBJ1-3; D is possibly TRBD1 (5 bases). V was shortened by 0 bases and J by 2 bases, with 9 bases between the two germline ends. The V gene's germline CDR1 is SGDLS and CDR2 YYNGEE. This CDR3 is built from 15 residues. CDR3 nucleotides: TGTGCCAGCAGCGTAGAGGGGTGGACTGGAAACACCATATATTTT. This encodes CASSVEGWTGNTIYF.

This chain joins TRBV5-1 and TRBJ2-1; D gene ambiguous. V was clipped by 1 base and J by 4 bases, with 12 bases between them. CDR3 size: 15 residues. The germline V gene has CDR1 SGHRS and CDR2 YFSETQ. In nucleotides, the CDR3 is TGCGCCAGCAGCTTGACCGGGTATAGGTACAATGAGCAGTTCTTC. It yields the protein CASSLTGYRYNEQFF. The whole variable domain, remainder taken from reference TRBV5-1 and TRBJ2-1, is KAGVTQTPRYLIKTRGQQVTLSCSPISGHRSVSWYQQTPGQGLQFLFEYFSETQRNKGNFPGRFSGRQFSNSRSEMNVSTLELGDSALYLCASSLTGYRYNEQFFGPGTRLTVL.

The genes are TRBV25-1 and TRBJ2-3; 9 bases are shared with TRBD2. The CDR3 totals 14 residues. The J segment lost 6 bases and the V segment lost 2 bases, leaving 3 bases of the junction unmatched. In germline, CDR1 is MGHDK, CDR2 SYGVNS. The CDR3 sequence: CASSEAGGGDTQYF. Here the CDR3 DNA reads TGTGCCAGCAGTGAAGCGGGAGGGGGGGATACGCAGTATTTT.